These T cell receptor beta chains were read from a single sample in a study of blood T cells in healthy people across ages. TCRdb re-analysed the 5' RACE reads in MiXCR, keeping a single row per CDR3 protein. The repertoire holds about 1,000,000 distinct CDR3 sequences, with around 45% as singletons. The sequenced sample was blood. All receptors come from a woman aged 60 to 75 in good health. Each CDR3 is given with its conserved first and last residue. Fields, in order: CDR3 length, J gene, clone size, V gene, D gene, CDR3 DNA, CDR3 protein. The D gene is left open where the match is weak. Not every row has a clone size; where given, it reads once, few, many or a size class.

12 | TRBJ2-7 | . | TRBV6-5 | . | TGTGCCAGCACGGACAGCTTTAACGAGCAGTACTTC | CASTDSFNEQYF
15 | TRBJ2-1 | few | TRBV9 | . | TGTGCCAGCAGCGTAGGGTCGCACCGCTACAATGAGCAGTTCTTC | CASSVGSHRYNEQFF
14 | TRBJ2-1 | . | TRBV29-1 | TRBD1 | TGCAGCGCCGCCGGGACAGGGGGCCACAATGAGCAGTTCTTC | CSAAGTGGHNEQFF
13 | TRBJ2-5 | . | TRBV10-3 | TRBD2 | TGTGCCATCAGGGGACTAGACGGGGAGACCCAGTACTTC | CAIRGLDGETQYF
17 | TRBJ2-1 | once | TRBV6-6 | TRBD2 | TGTGCCAGCAGTTACGGTTTTGGGACTAGCGGGTTGGATGAGCAGTTCTTC | CASSYGFGTSGLDEQFF
14 | TRBJ2-5 | . | TRBV5-5 | TRBD1 | TGTGCCAGCAGCTTGGAGAGGGGGCTAGAGACCCAGTACTTC | CASSLERGLETQYF
17 | TRBJ1-4 | . | TRBV20-1 | . | TGCAGTGCTAGAGATCTGGGCAGAGATGCAACTAATGAAAAACTGTTTTTT | CSARDLGRDATNEKLFF
16 | TRBJ2-7 | few | TRBV27 | TRBD2 | TGTGCCAGCAGTCTTGCTAGCGGGGGGAGCTCCTACGAGCAGTACTTC | CASSLASGGSSYEQYF
14 | TRBJ2-1 | few | TRBV4-2 | . | TGTGCCAGCAGCCAAGTGGGTCACGACAATGAGCAGTTCTTC | CASSQVGHDNEQFF
14 | TRBJ2-7 | . | TRBV5-1 | TRBD2 | TGCGCCAGCAGCTTCGGAGCGGGAACGGGCGAGCAGTACTTC | CASSFGAGTGEQYF
17 | TRBJ2-1 | few | TRBV3-1 | . | TGTGCCAGCAGCCAAGAAGGTGGTAGCCGCTCCTACAATGAGCAGTTCTTC | CASSQEGGSRSYNEQFF
17 | TRBJ2-1 | . | TRBV20-1 | TRBD2 | TGCAGTGCTAGAGATAATACCGGGACTAGCGGATACAATGAGCAGTTCTTC | CSARDNTGTSGYNEQFF
16 | TRBJ2-1 | . | TRBV11-2 | TRBD1 | TGTGCCAGCAGCTTAGAAATCCAGGGGGCGCGGAATGAGCAGTTCTTC | CASSLEIQGARNEQFF
16 | TRBJ2-1 | . | TRBV5-1 | TRBD2 | TGCGCCAGCAGGCTAAAACTAGCGGAGCCCTACAATGAGCAGTTCTTC | CASRLKLAEPYNEQFF
15 | TRBJ2-7 | . | TRBV20-1 | TRBD2 | TGCAGTGCTAGTCGGCTAGCGGGAGACTACAATGAGCAGTACTTC | CSASRLAGDYNEQYF
14 | TRBJ1-1 | . | TRBV5-5 | . | TGTGCCAGCAGCTTGGTGGAAGCCGGCACTGAAGCTTTCTTT | CASSLVEAGTEAFF
16 | TRBJ1-1 | . | TRBV27 | . | TGTGCCAGCAGACCCAGCGGGGGCTCCTTGAACACTGAAGCTTTCTTT | CASRPSGGSLNTEAFF
13 | TRBJ1-2 | . | TRBV12-3/TRBV12-4 | . | TGTGCCAGCAGGCGGACAGACTTCTATGGCTACACCTTC | CASRRTDFYGYTF
16 | TRBJ2-1 | few | TRBV4-1 | . | TGCGCCAGCAGCCAACCCGGCCGCAGCTTGCACAATGAGCAGTTCTTC | CASSQPGRSLHNEQFF
15 | TRBJ2-5 | . | TRBV7-2 | TRBD1 | TGTGCCAGCAGCTTAGCTGCACAGGGGGAAGAGACCCAGTACTTC | CASSLAAQGEETQYF
14 | TRBJ2-7 | many | TRBV7-2 | . | TGTGCCAGCAGCTTAGGCGGCTGGGCTAACGAGCAGTACTTC | CASSLGGWANEQYF
15 | TRBJ2-1 | once | TRBV7-2 | TRBD2 | TGTGCCAGCAGCTTATCTAGCGGGAGCTACAAGGAGCAGTTCTTC | CASSLSSGSYKEQFF
16 | TRBJ2-3 | . | TRBV2 | TRBD2 | TGTGCCAGCAGTGGACCGCTAGCGGGAGAATTAGATACGCAGTATTTT | CASSGPLAGELDTQYF
13 | TRBJ1-1 | . | TRBV2 | . | TGTGCCAGCAGTGACCGGACAGACACTGAAGCTTTCTTT | CASSDRTDTEAFF
20 | TRBJ2-6 | . | TRBV7-3 | TRBD1 | TGTGCCAGCAGCTTAACCAGACAGGGGCAGTTTGGTACTGGGGCCAACGTCCTGACTTTC | CASSLTRQGQFGTGANVLTF